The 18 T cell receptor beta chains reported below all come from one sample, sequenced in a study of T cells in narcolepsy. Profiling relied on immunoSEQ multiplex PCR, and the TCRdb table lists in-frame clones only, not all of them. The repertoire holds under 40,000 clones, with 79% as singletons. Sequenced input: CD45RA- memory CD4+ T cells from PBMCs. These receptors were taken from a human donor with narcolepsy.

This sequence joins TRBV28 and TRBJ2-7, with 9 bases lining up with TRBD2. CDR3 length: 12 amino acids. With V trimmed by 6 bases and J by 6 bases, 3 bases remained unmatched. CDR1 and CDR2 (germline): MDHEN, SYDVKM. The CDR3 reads CASRILAGEQYF. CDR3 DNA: TGTGCCAGCAGGATACTAGCGGGCGAGCAGTACTTC. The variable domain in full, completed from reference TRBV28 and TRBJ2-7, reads DVKVTQSSRYLVKRTGEKVFLECVQDMDHENMFWYRQDPGLGLRLIYFSYDVKMKEKGDIPEGYSVSREKKERFSLILESASTNQTSMYLCASRILAGEQYFGPGTRLTVT.

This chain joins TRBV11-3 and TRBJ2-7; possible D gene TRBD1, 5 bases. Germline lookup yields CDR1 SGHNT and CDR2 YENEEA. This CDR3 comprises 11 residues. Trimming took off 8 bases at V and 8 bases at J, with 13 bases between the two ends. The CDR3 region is CASQGRYKQYF. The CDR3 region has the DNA TGTGCCAGCCAGGGCAGGTACAAGCAGTACTTC.

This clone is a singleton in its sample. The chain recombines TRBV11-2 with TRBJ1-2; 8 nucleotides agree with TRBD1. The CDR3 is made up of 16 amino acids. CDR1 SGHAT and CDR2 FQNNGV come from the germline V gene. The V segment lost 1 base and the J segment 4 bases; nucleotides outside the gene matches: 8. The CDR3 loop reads CASSLGPRTGPYGYTF. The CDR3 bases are TGTGCCAGCAGCTTAGGTCCTAGGACAGGGCCCTATGGCTACACCTTC.

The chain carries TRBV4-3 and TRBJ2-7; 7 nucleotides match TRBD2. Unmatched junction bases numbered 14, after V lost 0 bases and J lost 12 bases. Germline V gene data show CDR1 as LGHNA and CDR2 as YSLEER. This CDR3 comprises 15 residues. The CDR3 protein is CASSQEHRSREPTYF. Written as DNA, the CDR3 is TGCGCCAGCAGCCAAGAACATCGATCGCGGGAGCCAACGTACTTC.

CDR3 nucleotides: TGTGCCAGCAGTTCCCCGGATACGCAGTATTTT. Protein product: CASSSPDTQYF. V and J are TRBV7-8 and TRBJ2-3; D call uncertain. Trimming took off 6 bases at V and 6 bases at J, with 7 bases between the two ends. Germline CDR1 reads SGHVS; CDR2 reads FQNEAQ. CDR3 length equals 11 residues.

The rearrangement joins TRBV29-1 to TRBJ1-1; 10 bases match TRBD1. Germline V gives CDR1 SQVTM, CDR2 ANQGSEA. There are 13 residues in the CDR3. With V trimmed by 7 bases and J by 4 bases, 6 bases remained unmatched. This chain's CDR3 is CSGHRDRGTEAFF. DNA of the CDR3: TGCAGCGGACACCGGGACAGGGGCACTGAAGCTTTCTTT.

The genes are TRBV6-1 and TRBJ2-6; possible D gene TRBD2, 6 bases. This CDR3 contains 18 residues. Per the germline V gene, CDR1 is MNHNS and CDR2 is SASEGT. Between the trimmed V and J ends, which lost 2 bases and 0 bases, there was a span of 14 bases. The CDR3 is CASSEREKGNSGANVLTF. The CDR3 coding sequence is TGTGCCAGCAGTGAACGGGAGAAGGGTAACTCTGGGGCCAACGTCCTGACTTTC.

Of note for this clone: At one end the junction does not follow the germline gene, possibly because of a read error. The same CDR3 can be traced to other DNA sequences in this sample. The CDR3 loop reads CASSFQTLETQYF. The DNA for the CDR3 is TGCGCCAGCAGCTTTCAGACACTGGAGACCCAGTACTTC. The rearrangement joins TRBV11-2 to TRBJ2-5; no firm D call. This CDR3 spans 13 amino acids. CDR1 SGHAT and CDR2 FQNNGV come from the germline V gene.

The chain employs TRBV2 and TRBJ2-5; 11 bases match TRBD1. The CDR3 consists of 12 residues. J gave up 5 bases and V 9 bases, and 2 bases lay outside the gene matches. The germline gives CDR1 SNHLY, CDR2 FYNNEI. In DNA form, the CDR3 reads TGTGCCAGGAGGACAGGGGGCGAGACCCAGTACTTC. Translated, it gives CARRTGGETQYF.

CDR3 sequence (DNA): TGTGCCAGCAGTTTATTAGCACTAGCGGGAGTGAAGGGAAACATTCAGTACTTC. Residues: CASSLLALAGVKGNIQYF. The chain combines TRBV28 with TRBJ2-4; 11 bases are a match to TRBD2. The CDR3 is 18 amino acids. V shed 1 base, J shed 6 bases, and the junction held 11 bases outside the gene matches. The germline gives CDR1 MDHEN, CDR2 SYDVKM. The full variable domain, with the rest looked up from reference TRBV28 and TRBJ2-4, is DVKVTQSSRYLVKRTGEKVFLECVQDMDHENMFWYRQDPGLGLRLIYFSYDVKMKEKGDIPEGYSVSREKKERFSLILESASTNQTSMYLCASSLLALAGVKGNIQYFGAGTRLSVL.

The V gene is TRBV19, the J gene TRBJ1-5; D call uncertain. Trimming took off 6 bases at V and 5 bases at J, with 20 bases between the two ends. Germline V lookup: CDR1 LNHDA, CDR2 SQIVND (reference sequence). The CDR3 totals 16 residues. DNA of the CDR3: TGTGCCAGTAGCAATATGGGGAGATATAAGGATCAGCCCCAGCATTTT. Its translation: CASSNMGRYKDQPQHF.

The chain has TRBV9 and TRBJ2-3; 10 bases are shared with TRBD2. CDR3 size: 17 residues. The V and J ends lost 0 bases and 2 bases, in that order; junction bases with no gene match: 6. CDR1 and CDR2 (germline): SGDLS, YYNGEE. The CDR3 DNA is TGTGCCAGCAGCGTAGCCCCGCTAGCGGGAGACACAGATACGCAGTATTTT. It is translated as CASSVAPLAGDTDTQYF.

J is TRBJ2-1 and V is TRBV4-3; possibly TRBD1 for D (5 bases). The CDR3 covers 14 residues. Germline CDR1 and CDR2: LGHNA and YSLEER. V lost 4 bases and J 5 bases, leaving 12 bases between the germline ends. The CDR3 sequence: CASSRLPRDNEQFF. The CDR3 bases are TGCGCCAGCAGCCGGTTACCCAGGGACAATGAGCAGTTCTTC.

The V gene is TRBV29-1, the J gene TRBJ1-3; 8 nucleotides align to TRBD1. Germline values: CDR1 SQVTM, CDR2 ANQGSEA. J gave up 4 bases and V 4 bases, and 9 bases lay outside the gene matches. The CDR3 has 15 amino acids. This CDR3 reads CSVGLSGTGGNTIYF. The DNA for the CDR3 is TGCAGCGTTGGTTTGTCCGGGACAGGAGGAAACACCATATATTTT.

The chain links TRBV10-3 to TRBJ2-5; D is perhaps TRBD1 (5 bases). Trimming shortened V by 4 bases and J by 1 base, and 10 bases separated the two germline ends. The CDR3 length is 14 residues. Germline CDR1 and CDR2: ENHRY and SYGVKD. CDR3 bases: TGTGCCATCAGTGGAGGCAGGGCCCAAGAGACCCAGTACTTC. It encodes CAISGGRAQETQYF.

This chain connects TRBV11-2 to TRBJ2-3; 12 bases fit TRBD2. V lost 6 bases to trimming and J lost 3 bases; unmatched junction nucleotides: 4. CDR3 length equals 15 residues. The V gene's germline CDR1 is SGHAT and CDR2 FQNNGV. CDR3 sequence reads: CASSPGLAGTDTQYF. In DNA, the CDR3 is TGTGCCAGCAGTCCCGGACTAGCGGGGACAGATACGCAGTATTTT.

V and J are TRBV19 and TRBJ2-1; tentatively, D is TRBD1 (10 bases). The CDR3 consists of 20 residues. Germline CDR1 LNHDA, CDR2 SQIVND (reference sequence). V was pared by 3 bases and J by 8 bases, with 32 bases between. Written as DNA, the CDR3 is TGTGCCAGTAGTATTAATCGAAGGGACAGGGGTAGCGGGAGAGTAGATGAGCAGTTCTTC. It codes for CASSINRRDRGSGRVDEQFF.

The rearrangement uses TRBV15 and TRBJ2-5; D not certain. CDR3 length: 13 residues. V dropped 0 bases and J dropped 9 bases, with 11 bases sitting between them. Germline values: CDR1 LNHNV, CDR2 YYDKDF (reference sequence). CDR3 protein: CATSREGSKAQYF. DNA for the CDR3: TGTGCCACCAGCAGAGAGGGAAGCAAGGCCCAGTACTTC.